Presented here are 28 T cell receptor beta chains from one specimen sequenced in a study of cytotoxic CD8 clonotypes in ibrutinib-treated CLL. Libraries were prepared by immunoSEQ multiplex PCR; TCRdb keeps only in-frame clonotypes and omits some of them. The table lists some 140,000 clones, 75% to 95% of them singletons. Specimen: PBMCs, collected after 12 months of ibrutinib treatment. These receptors all come from a human donor with chronic lymphocytic leukemia.

V usage is TRBV11-2 and J usage is TRBJ2-2; D is perhaps TRBD1 (5 bases). Germline-derived CDR1 and CDR2 are SGHAT and FQNNGV. The germline V and J ends were trimmed by 7 bases and 5 bases, with 23 bases remaining between them. This CDR3 comprises 17 residues. The CDR3 loop reads CASNPPAASNRTGELFF. For the CDR3, the DNA is TGTGCCAGCAACCCCCCCGCGGCGTCCAACAGGACCGGGGAGCTGTTTTTT.

This clone came up a few times. The V gene is TRBV7-8, the J gene TRBJ1-5; 12 positions agree with TRBD1. This CDR3 region has 15 residues. The germline CDR1 and CDR2 sequences are SGHVS and FQNEAQ. V was clipped by 5 bases and J by 4 bases; unmatched bases: 3. The DNA for the CDR3 is TGTGCCAGCAGCGGGACAGGGGGCCTAAATCAGCCCCAGCATTTT. It specifies CASSGTGGLNQPQHF.

In its sample, this clone was seen once. The V and J genes are TRBV19 and TRBJ1-1; D is unclear. The V end lost 3 bases, the J end lost 1 base, and 9 bases lay between the germline ends. CDR1 and CDR2 from the germline V gene are LNHDA and SQIVND (reference sequence). The CDR3 totals 14 residues. The CDR3 here is CASSIPGSNTEAFF. CDR3 sequence (DNA): TGTGCCAGTAGTATTCCGGGGTCGAACACTGAAGCTTTCTTT.

The chain recombines TRBV9 with TRBJ2-7; TRBD2 agrees at 10 bases. CDR3 length: 16 residues. From germline, CDR1 is SGDLS and CDR2 YYNGEE. V shed 4 bases, J shed 5 bases, and the junction held 12 bases outside the gene matches. CDR3 sequence reads: CASSSPLAGGIHEQYF. CDR3 nucleotides: TGTGCCAGCAGCTCACCCTTAGCGGGAGGTATCCACGAGCAGTACTTC.

This clone was seen only once. This sequence joins TRBV4-1 and TRBJ2-2; TRBD1 matches at 9 bases. Germline loops: CDR1 MGHRA, CDR2 YSYEKL. The CDR3 runs to 17 residues. Losses at the gene ends were 0 bases for V and 4 bases for J; bases not matched to a gene: 6. The CDR3 here is CASSQDHGTGSTGELFF. DNA of the CDR3: TGCGCCAGCAGCCAAGATCATGGGACAGGGAGCACCGGGGAGCTGTTTTTT.

In its sample, this clone was seen a few times. The chain uses TRBV19 and TRBJ1-2, with a weak D call TRBD1 (6 bases). The CDR3 runs to 14 residues. Germline V gives CDR1 LNHDA, CDR2 SQIVND (reference sequence). Trimming removed 5 bases from V and 7 bases from J, with 17 bases in between. The CDR3 DNA is TGTGCCAGTAGTTCAGGACAGAGGAGGTCTGGCTACACCTTC. Its translation: CASSSGQRRSGYTF.

This sequence joins TRBV20-1 and TRBJ2-5; weak D call: TRBD1 (6 bases). The CDR3 contains 11 residues. Germline CDR1 and CDR2: DFQATT and SNEGSKA (reference sequence). V was clipped by 6 bases and J by 8 bases, with 13 bases between them. The CDR3 DNA reads TGCAGTGCCTCTTACAGGGAAACCCAGTACTTC. Encoded protein: CSASYRETQYF.

CDR3 protein: CASSLGQGIGQPQHF. The CDR3 DNA is TGTGCCAGCAGCCTCGGACAGGGGATCGGTCAGCCCCAGCATTTT. The chain carries TRBV13 and TRBJ1-5; 9 nucleotides match TRBD1. CDR1 PRHDT and CDR2 FYEKMQ come from the germline V gene (reference sequence). The CDR3 totals 15 residues. The trim removed 5 bases at V and 6 bases at J, leaving 8 bases unmatched.

This rearrangement joins TRBV18 to TRBJ2-1; D gene unclear. V lost 6 bases and J lost 0, with 12 bases in between. The CDR3 is made up of 15 amino acids. Per the germline V gene, CDR1 is KGHSH and CDR2 is LQKENI. CDR3 sequence reads: CASSDQASSYNEQFF. The CDR3 DNA reads as TGTGCCAGCTCCGATCAGGCGAGCTCCTACAATGAGCAGTTCTTC.

The chain has TRBV25-1 and TRBJ2-5, with D perhaps matching TRBD2 (5 bases). The CDR3 is 15 residues long. Trimming left V 5 bases short and J 1 base short, with 14 bases between. Germline-derived CDR1 and CDR2 are MGHDK and SYGVNS. This chain's CDR3 is CASSLLSGFQETQYF. CDR3 nucleotides: TGTGCCAGCAGTCTACTGAGCGGATTCCAAGAGACCCAGTACTTC.

This sequence joins TRBV7-9 and TRBJ2-7; either TRBD1 or TRBD2 may supply D (5 bases each). The CDR3 contains 13 residues. CDR1 and CDR2 from the germline V gene are SEHNR and FQNEAQ (reference sequence). V lost 5 bases, J lost 12 bases, and 20 bases lay in between. CDR3 amino acids: CASSPGTGQSLYF. Written as DNA, the CDR3 is TGTGCCAGCAGCCCAGGGACGGGGCAATCGCTGTACTTC.

This chain joins TRBV6-1 and TRBJ2-5; D may match TRBD1 or TRBD2 (5 bases each). The assigned J gene may be wrong: the sequence end matches TRBJ2-7 better. CDR1 and CDR2 from the germline V gene are MNHNS and SASEGT. The CDR3 spans 15 residues. CDR3: CASSEGQGPYYEQYF. In DNA, the CDR3 is TGTGCCAGCAGTGAAGGGCAGGGACCCTACTACGAGCAGTACTTC.

The gene calls are TRBV5-1 and TRBJ1-2; D gene unclear. The CDR3 is made up of 13 amino acids. The V gene's germline CDR1 is SGHRS and CDR2 YFSETQ. V lost 0 bases and J lost 4, with 7 bases in between. As DNA, the CDR3 is TGCGCCAGCAGCTTGGAAGGAACCTATGGCTACACCTTC. This encodes CASSLEGTYGYTF.

This chain links TRBV20-1 with TRBJ2-5; 7 positions match TRBD2. Germline CDR1 reads DFQATT; CDR2 reads SNEGSKA (reference sequence). This CDR3 is built from 11 residues. V dropped 7 bases and J dropped 6; count of bases not matched to a gene: 5. The CDR3 sequence: CSGEGLKTQYF. The CDR3 DNA reads as TGCAGTGGGGAGGGGTTAAAGACCCAGTACTTC.

This chain joins TRBV18 and TRBJ1-1; 10 bases line up with TRBD1. There are 15 residues in the CDR3. After removal of 2 bases from V and 7 bases from J, the junction contained 7 bases not matched to a gene. CDR1 and CDR2 from the germline V gene are KGHSH and LQKENI. The DNA of the CDR3 is TGTGCCAGCTCACCATCCCGGGACAGGGGCGATGAAGCTTTCTTT. Protein: CASSPSRDRGDEAFF.

This chain connects TRBV11-2 to TRBJ2-7, with D possibly TRBD2 on 5 matching bases. The germline V gene has CDR1 SGHAT and CDR2 FQNNGV. The CDR3 runs to 13 residues. Trimming shortened V by 1 base and J by 5 bases, and 9 bases separated the two germline ends. CDR3 DNA sequence: TGTGCCAGCAGCTTAGGCCTAGCACACGAGCAGTACTTC. It is translated as CASSLGLAHEQYF.

The J gene is TRBJ1-1, the V gene TRBV5-8; D is possibly TRBD1 (5 bases). Trimming took off 0 bases at V and 3 bases at J, with 12 bases between the two ends. Germline values: CDR1 SGHTS, CDR2 YDEGEE. This CDR3 region has 15 residues. This chain's CDR3 is CASSLVGDYYTEAFF. In nucleotides, the CDR3 is TGTGCCAGCAGCTTGGTGGGGGATTATTACACTGAAGCTTTCTTT. Full variable domain (missing parts from reference TRBV5-8 and TRBJ1-1): EAGVTQSPTHLIKTRGQQATLRCSPISGHTSVYWYQQALGLGLQFLLWYDEGEERNRGNFPPRFSGRQFPNYSSELNVNALELEDSALYLCASSLVGDYYTEAFFGQGTRLTVV.

The chain links TRBV9 to TRBJ2-6; D possibly corresponds to TRBD1 (5 bases). The germline gives CDR1 SGDLS, CDR2 YYNGEE. The V gene lost 0 bases and the J gene lost 1 base, with 5 bases spanning the gap. This CDR3 contains 15 residues. The CDR3 is CASSVGQSGANVLTF. CDR3 DNA sequence: TGTGCCAGCAGCGTAGGACAGTCTGGGGCCAACGTCCTGACTTTC.

The V and J genes are TRBV15 and TRBJ1-6; D might be TRBD1 (5 bases). V lost 0 bases and J 10 bases, leaving 13 bases between the germline ends. The germline gives CDR1 LNHNV, CDR2 YYDKDF (reference sequence). CDR3 length: 15 residues. The CDR3 reads CATSREWDPRSPLHF. In nucleotides, the CDR3 is TGTGCCACCAGCAGAGAGTGGGACCCCCGGTCACCCCTCCACTTT.

The chain couples TRBV19 to TRBJ2-1; D unclear. Per the germline V gene, CDR1 is LNHDA and CDR2 is SQIVND (reference sequence). V lost 7 bases, J lost 6 bases, and 19 bases lay in between. The length of the CDR3 is 15 residues. CDR3 sequence: CASNPYIGFSNEQFF. CDR3 DNA sequence: TGTGCCAGTAACCCCTACATAGGATTTTCCAATGAGCAGTTCTTC.

The chain is built from TRBV19 and TRBJ2-7, with D uncertain. V was clipped by 2 bases and J by 3 bases, with 5 bases between them. The germline CDR1 and CDR2 sequences are LNHDA and SQIVND (reference sequence). This CDR3 region has 12 residues. The CDR3 bases are TGTGCCAGTAGTATAAGAGGCTACGAGCAGTACTTC. This sequence encodes CASSIRGYEQYF. Looking up the rest from reference TRBV19 and TRBJ2-7 gives the full variable domain: DGGITQSPKYLFRKEGQNVTLSCEQNLNHDAMYWYRQDPGQGLRLIYYSQIVNDFQKGDIAEGYSVSREKKESFPLTVTSAQKNPTAFYLCASSIRGYEQYFGPGTRLTVT.

This clone was recorded only once. The J gene is TRBJ2-1, the V gene TRBV27; 9 nucleotides agree with TRBD2. V trimming: 4 bases; J trimming: 15 bases; junction bases outside the gene matches: 4. CDR1 is MNHEY and CDR2 is SMNVEV in the germline V gene (reference sequence). There are 11 residues in the CDR3. The DNA for the CDR3 is TGTGCCAGCAGTTCGGGACTAGCACCGTTCTTC. This sequence encodes CASSSGLAPFF.

This clone was detected only a few times. This chain joins TRBV19 and TRBJ1-4; D gene ambiguous. CDR3 length: 12 amino acids. CDR1 is LNHDA, CDR2 SQIVND, per germline (reference sequence). Trimming removed 7 bases at V and 4 bases at J, with 7 bases between. As DNA, the CDR3 is TGTGCCAGTAAAAGATTTAATGAAAAACTGTTTTTT. This encodes CASKRFNEKLFF.

The rearrangement uses TRBV27 and TRBJ1-1; D possibly corresponds to TRBD1 (6 bases). The germline CDR1 and CDR2 sequences are MNHEY and SMNVEV (reference sequence). V was shortened by 7 bases and J by 1 base, with 10 bases between the two germline ends. The CDR3 is 13 residues long. The CDR3 protein is CASKPGQNTEAFF. The CDR3 DNA follows: TGTGCCAGCAAGCCGGGACAGAACACTGAAGCTTTCTTT.

Written as DNA, the CDR3 is TGCGCCAGCAGCTTGGCAGGGACTAGCTACGAGCAGTACTTC. Translating gives CASSLAGTSYEQYF. The chain is built from TRBV5-1 and TRBJ2-7, with 8 bases aligning to TRBD2. Germline V gene lookup returns CDR1 SGHRS and CDR2 YFSETQ. The CDR3 spans 14 residues. Trimming removed 0 bases from V and 3 bases from J; junction bases left unmatched: 2.

The chain employs TRBV19 and TRBJ1-4; 8 nucleotides line up with TRBD1. From germline, CDR1 is LNHDA and CDR2 SQIVND (reference sequence). This CDR3 comprises 15 residues. The trim removed 6 bases at V and 7 bases at J, leaving 10 bases unmatched. CDR3 nucleotide sequence: TGTGCCAGTAGCCCGGTCCAGGGGGCGTCTGAAAAACTGTTTTTT. This encodes CASSPVQGASEKLFF.

V and J are TRBV30 and TRBJ1-2; unclear D gene. The CDR3 sequence is 12 residues long. Trimming left V 2 bases short and J 5 bases short, with 9 bases between. Germline V lookup: CDR1 GTSNPN, CDR2 SVGIG (reference sequence). The CDR3 nucleotides are TGTGCCTGGAGTCCCCAAATATATGGCTACACCTTC. Amino acids: CAWSPQIYGYTF.

In this sample, this clone turned up once. J is TRBJ1-1 and V is TRBV29-1; the D gene is possibly TRBD1 (5 bases). The V gene's germline CDR1 is SQVTM and CDR2 ANQGSEA. V was clipped by 4 bases and J by 7 bases, with 10 bases between them. This CDR3 spans 11 amino acids. In nucleotides, the CDR3 is TGCAGCGTTGGGGCGGGGGGTGAAGCTTTCTTT. Translated: CSVGAGGEAFF. Complete variable domain (other parts from reference TRBV29-1 and TRBJ1-1): SAVISQKPSRDICQRGTSLTIQCQVDSQVTMMFWYRQQPGQSLTLIATANQGSEATYESGFVIDKFPISRPNLTFSTLTVSNMSPEDSSIYLCSVGAGGEAFFGQGTRLTVV.